This T cell receptor beta chain appears in the sequencing data of a study of blood T cell repertoires in COVID-19. Study-level information: Collection of acute and convalescent COVID-19 samples took place in the United States, Italy and Spain. T cells, B-cell-depleted T cells, or PBMCs provided the cDNA or gDNA that served as material.

With 0 bases clipped from V and 4 bases from J, the junction kept 10 bases outside the gene matches. The CDR3 consists of 16 residues. Germline CDR1 reads SGHDT; CDR2 reads YYEEEE. Patients of the Seattle cohort, enrolled during active infection, were followed longitudinally. Authors' processing steps: Amplification of reference gene primers provided the estimated nucleated cell counts. The repertoire was sequenced with immunoSEQ multiplex PCR; TCRdb's copy has only in-frame clones and lacks some. The V and J calls and clone size are taken from that table; D and trimming were inferred from the DNA. The repertoire consists of 50,000 to 65,000 clones, with 84% occurring once and the leading ten covering around 15%.

The origin of this receptor is a man between 60 and 75 years old with COVID-19, enrolled during active disease. The chain employs TRBV5-6 and TRBJ2-7; TRBD2 aligns across 7 bases. Sequenced: peripheral blood. For the CDR3, the DNA is TGTGCCAGCAGCTTGGCGGCTAGCGGAACTCTTTACGAGCAGTACTTC. It translates to CASSLAASGTLYEQYF.